This T cell receptor (beta chain) emerged from a study of blood T cells in healthy people across ages. The second PCR ran about 6 to 12 cycles with a sample-barcoded 5' primer and J-beta primers. MiXCR, applied by TCRdb to the 5' RACE reads, yields one record per CDR3 protein. The sample holds fewer than 2,000,000 distinct CDR3 sequences, 30% to 35% seen once. The CDR3 length is 14 residues. Germline values: CDR1 SGHTA, CDR2 FQGTGA. The V gene end was trimmed by 6 bases and the J gene end by 3 bases; junction bases not matched to a gene: 5. This clonotype was detected only a few times. The clonotype was recovered from a woman aged 30 to 39 in good health. Source material: blood. The V call is TRBV7-3, the J call TRBJ2-1; 7 nucleotides line up with TRBD2. The CDR3 is CASSTAGFYNEQFF. The DNA of the CDR3 is TGTGCCAGCAGTACAGCGGGATTCTACAATGAGCAGTTCTTC.